Listed below are T cell receptor beta chains from one sample, sequenced in a study of immunodeficiency. Assay: immunoSEQ multiplex PCR; the TCRdb copy retains only in-frame clones and omits some. The sample includes 3,400 or so clones, 89% seen only once; the top ten take around 11%. The sequenced sample consisted of CD8+ T cells from blood. These TCRs come from a human donor in good health. Each CDR3 is given with its conserved first and last residue. Each record gives: V gene, J gene, D gene, clone size, CDR3 protein, CDR3 DNA. D genes are given only for firm matches. Rows may omit the clone size; those that give it use once, few, many or a size class.

v_call: TRBV4-1; j_call: TRBJ2-7; d_call: .; clone_size: few; cdr3_aa: CASSLRDGEAYEQYF; cdr3_nt: TGCGCCAGCAGCCTTCGCGACGGCGAGGCCTACGAGCAGTACTTC
v_call: TRBV18; j_call: TRBJ2-3; d_call: .; clone_size: .; cdr3_aa: CASSPPVSTDTQYF; cdr3_nt: TGTGCCAGCTCACCACCGGTTTCTACAGATACGCAGTATTTT
v_call: TRBV5-5; j_call: TRBJ2-7; d_call: .; clone_size: .; cdr3_aa: CASSDTGDYEQYF; cdr3_nt: TGTGCCAGCAGCGATACAGGAGACTACGAGCAGTACTTC
v_call: TRBV2; j_call: TRBJ2-7; d_call: TRBD1; clone_size: .; cdr3_aa: CASSDIRQGREQYF; cdr3_nt: TGTGCCAGCAGTGATATCAGACAGGGGAGGGAGCAGTACTTC
v_call: TRBV5-6; j_call: TRBJ1-6; d_call: .; clone_size: .; cdr3_aa: CASSLGLNTNSPLHF; cdr3_nt: TGTGCCAGCAGCTTGGGCCTCAATACTAATTCACCCCTCCACTTT
v_call: TRBV9; j_call: TRBJ2-2; d_call: .; clone_size: .; cdr3_aa: CASSHGYTGELFF; cdr3_nt: TGTGCCAGCAGCCACGGGTACACCGGGGAGCTGTTTTTT
v_call: TRBV4-2; j_call: TRBJ2-7; d_call: .; clone_size: .; cdr3_aa: CASSQLPPGTDSYEQYF; cdr3_nt: TGTGCCAGCAGCCAACTTCCCCCCGGGACGGACTCCTACGAGCAGTACTTC
v_call: TRBV27; j_call: TRBJ2-1; d_call: TRBD2; clone_size: .; cdr3_aa: CASISVGLAISSSYNEQFF; cdr3_nt: TGTGCCAGCATTTCGGTGGGACTAGCGATATCCAGCTCCTACAATGAGCAGTTCTTC
v_call: TRBV29-1; j_call: TRBJ2-1; d_call: TRBD1; clone_size: .; cdr3_aa: CSVEEQGAQYNEQFF; cdr3_nt: TGCAGCGTTGAAGAACAGGGGGCGCAGTACAATGAGCAGTTCTTC
v_call: TRBV7-3; j_call: TRBJ2-1; d_call: TRBD2; clone_size: .; cdr3_aa: CASSLGLATEGDEQFF; cdr3_nt: TGTGCCAGCAGCCTGGGACTAGCGACAGAGGGGGATGAGCAGTTCTTC
v_call: TRBV28; j_call: TRBJ1-6; d_call: .; clone_size: .; cdr3_aa: CASSFENSPLHF; cdr3_nt: TGTGCCAGCAGTTTTGAGAATTCACCCCTCCACTTT
v_call: TRBV3-1/TRBV3-2; j_call: TRBJ1-1; d_call: .; clone_size: .; cdr3_aa: CASSQDERVEGVMNTEAFF; cdr3_nt: TGTGCCAGCAGCCAAGATGAGAGGGTTGAGGGGGTTATGAACACTGAAGCTTTCTTT
v_call: TRBV10-3; j_call: TRBJ2-1; d_call: .; clone_size: .; cdr3_aa: CAISESMAGNYNEQFF; cdr3_nt: TGTGCCATCAGTGAGTCTATGGCGGGGAACTACAATGAGCAGTTCTTC
v_call: TRBV6-5; j_call: TRBJ1-1; d_call: .; clone_size: .; cdr3_aa: CASSPVRGTEAFF; cdr3_nt: TGTGCCAGCAGCCCGGTACGGGGCACTGAAGCTTTCTTT
v_call: TRBV19; j_call: TRBJ2-7; d_call: .; clone_size: .; cdr3_aa: CASSMGGGSSYEQYF; cdr3_nt: TGTGCCAGTAGTATGGGAGGGGGTAGCTCCTACGAGCAGTACTTC
v_call: TRBV5-5; j_call: TRBJ2-7; d_call: .; clone_size: large; cdr3_aa: CASSLGRGSYEQYF; cdr3_nt: TGTGCCAGCAGCTTGGGTAGGGGGTCCTACGAGCAGTACTTC
v_call: TRBV24-1; j_call: TRBJ2-1; d_call: .; clone_size: .; cdr3_aa: CATSDSRRGGAGDEQFF; cdr3_nt: TGTGCCACCAGTGATTCTCGTAGGGGGGGGGCCGGCGATGAGCAGTTCTTC
v_call: TRBV5-1; j_call: TRBJ2-7; d_call: TRBD1; clone_size: .; cdr3_aa: CASSLESGGSYEQYF; cdr3_nt: TGCGCCAGCAGCTTGGAGTCAGGGGGCTCCTACGAGCAGTACTTC
v_call: TRBV10-2; j_call: TRBJ2-1; d_call: .; clone_size: .; cdr3_aa: CASSEETIGEQFF; cdr3_nt: TGCGCCAGCAGTGAAGAGACTATTGGTGAGCAGTTCTTC
v_call: TRBV2; j_call: TRBJ2-1; d_call: TRBD2; clone_size: .; cdr3_aa: CASRAGGDEQFF; cdr3_nt: TGTGCCAGCAGAGCGGGAGGAGATGAGCAGTTCTTC
v_call: TRBV7-9; j_call: TRBJ2-5; d_call: .; clone_size: .; cdr3_aa: CASSPNVGSQETQYF; cdr3_nt: TGTGCCAGCAGCCCAAACGTCGGTTCACAAGAGACCCAGTACTTC
v_call: TRBV13; j_call: TRBJ2-7; d_call: .; clone_size: .; cdr3_aa: CASRQSGSYEQYF; cdr3_nt: TGTGCCAGCAGACAATCGGGCTCCTACGAGCAGTACTTC
v_call: TRBV9; j_call: TRBJ2-3; d_call: .; clone_size: .; cdr3_aa: CASSLSRFTDTQYF; cdr3_nt: TGTGCCAGCAGCCTTAGCAGATTCACAGATACGCAGTATTTT
v_call: TRBV4-1; j_call: TRBJ2-7; d_call: TRBD2; clone_size: .; cdr3_aa: CASSQELAGGYEQYF; cdr3_nt: TGCGCCAGCAGCCAAGAGCTAGCGGGGGGCTACGAGCAGTACTTC
v_call: TRBV25-1; j_call: TRBJ1-5; d_call: .; clone_size: .; cdr3_aa: CASSEYSYNQPQHF; cdr3_nt: TGTGCCAGCAGTGAATACAGCTACAATCAGCCCCAGCATTTT
v_call: TRBV7-6; j_call: TRBJ2-1; d_call: TRBD2; clone_size: few; cdr3_aa: CASSSRFAGVDYNEQFF; cdr3_nt: TGTGCCAGCAGCTCACGATTCGCGGGAGTGGACTACAATGAGCAGTTCTTC
v_call: TRBV7-9; j_call: TRBJ2-7; d_call: .; clone_size: .; cdr3_aa: CASSLSLQDGEQYF; cdr3_nt: TGTGCCAGCAGCTTAAGTTTGCAGGACGGCGAGCAGTACTTC
v_call: TRBV5-1; j_call: TRBJ1-4; d_call: .; clone_size: .; cdr3_aa: CASSFTGFGEKLFF; cdr3_nt: TGCGCCAGCAGCTTCACAGGGTTCGGTGAAAAACTGTTTTTT
v_call: TRBV28; j_call: TRBJ2-1; d_call: TRBD2; clone_size: .; cdr3_aa: CASSLPGTSGYNEQFF; cdr3_nt: TGTGCCAGCAGTTTACCCGGGACTAGCGGATACAATGAGCAGTTCTTC
v_call: TRBV15; j_call: TRBJ2-1; d_call: TRBD2; clone_size: .; cdr3_aa: CATSRGVAGDEQFF; cdr3_nt: TGTGCCACCAGCAGAGGGGTAGCGGGAGATGAGCAGTTCTTC
v_call: TRBV30; j_call: TRBJ2-3; d_call: .; clone_size: .; cdr3_aa: CAFIVDSTDTQYF; cdr3_nt: TGTGCCTTCATCGTGGATAGCACAGATACGCAGTATTTT
v_call: TRBV13; j_call: TRBJ2-7; d_call: .; clone_size: once; cdr3_aa: CASSLGSGDTSYEQYF; cdr3_nt: TGTGCCAGCAGCTTAGGGTCCGGGGACACCTCTTACGAGCAGTACTTC
v_call: TRBV4-2; j_call: TRBJ2-7; d_call: TRBD2; clone_size: .; cdr3_aa: CASSQDWRESYEQYF; cdr3_nt: TGTGCCAGCAGCCAAGATTGGCGGGAGTCCTACGAGCAGTACTTC
v_call: TRBV19; j_call: TRBJ2-1; d_call: .; clone_size: .; cdr3_aa: CASSIGPGPNEQFF; cdr3_nt: TGTGCCAGTAGTATAGGCCCGGGGCCGAATGAGCAGTTCTTC
v_call: TRBV29-1; j_call: TRBJ2-1; d_call: .; clone_size: .; cdr3_aa: CSVRSGDYNEQFF; cdr3_nt: TGCAGCGTTCGGTCAGGAGACTACAATGAGCAGTTCTTC
v_call: TRBV9; j_call: TRBJ2-7; d_call: .; clone_size: .; cdr3_aa: CASSPAGASYEQYF; cdr3_nt: TGTGCCAGCAGCCCAGCCGGGGCGAGCTACGAGCAGTACTTC
v_call: TRBV9; j_call: TRBJ2-7; d_call: .; clone_size: .; cdr3_aa: CASGAGSYEQYF; cdr3_nt: TGTGCCAGCGGGGCGGGCTCCTACGAGCAGTACTTC
v_call: TRBV7-6; j_call: TRBJ2-1; d_call: TRBD2; clone_size: .; cdr3_aa: CASSLTGGGHSYNEQFF; cdr3_nt: TGTGCCAGCAGCTTAACGGGCGGGGGGCACTCCTACAATGAGCAGTTCTTC
v_call: TRBV9; j_call: TRBJ2-5; d_call: .; clone_size: .; cdr3_aa: CASSPDSRETQYF; cdr3_nt: TGTGCCAGCAGCCCGGACTCCCGAGAGACCCAGTACTTC
v_call: TRBV27; j_call: TRBJ2-5; d_call: .; clone_size: .; cdr3_aa: CASGGRTTQETQYF; cdr3_nt: TGTGCCAGCGGGGGCAGGACTACTCAAGAGACCCAGTACTTC
v_call: TRBV27; j_call: TRBJ2-2; d_call: .; clone_size: .; cdr3_aa: CASSLVTNTGELFF; cdr3_nt: TGTGCCAGCAGTTTAGTAACGAACACCGGGGAGCTGTTTTTT
v_call: TRBV7-9; j_call: TRBJ2-1; d_call: .; clone_size: .; cdr3_aa: CASSATGSLYNEQFF; cdr3_nt: TGTGCCAGCAGCGCAACGGGATCTCTTTACAATGAGCAGTTCTTC
v_call: TRBV5-1; j_call: TRBJ1-2; d_call: .; clone_size: .; cdr3_aa: CASSLWGESDGYTF; cdr3_nt: TGCGCCAGCAGCTTGTGGGGGGAATCCGATGGCTACACCTTC
v_call: TRBV9; j_call: TRBJ2-1; d_call: .; clone_size: .; cdr3_aa: CASSVVGAGYNEQFF; cdr3_nt: TGTGCCAGCAGCGTAGTCGGGGCGGGTTACAATGAGCAGTTCTTC
v_call: TRBV13; j_call: TRBJ1-1; d_call: .; clone_size: once; cdr3_aa: CASSLGGFGGNTEAFF; cdr3_nt: TGTGCCAGCAGCTTAGGGGGGTTCGGTGGGAACACTGAAGCTTTCTTT
v_call: TRBV19; j_call: TRBJ2-3; d_call: TRBD2; clone_size: .; cdr3_aa: CASSDSGLAGVTDTQYF; cdr3_nt: TGTGCCAGCAGCGACTCAGGACTAGCGGGAGTTACAGATACGCAGTATTTT